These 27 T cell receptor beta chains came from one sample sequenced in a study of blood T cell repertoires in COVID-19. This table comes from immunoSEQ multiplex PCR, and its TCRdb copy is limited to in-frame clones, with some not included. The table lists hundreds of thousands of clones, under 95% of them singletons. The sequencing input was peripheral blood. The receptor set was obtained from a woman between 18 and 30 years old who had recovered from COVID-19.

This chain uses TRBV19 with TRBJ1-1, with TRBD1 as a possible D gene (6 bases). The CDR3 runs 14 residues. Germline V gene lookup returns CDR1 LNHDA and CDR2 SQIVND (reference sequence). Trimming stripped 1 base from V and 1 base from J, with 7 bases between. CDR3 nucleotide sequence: TGTGCCAGTAGTATAGGGACAGCGAACACTGAAGCTTTCTTT. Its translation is CASSIGTANTEAFF.

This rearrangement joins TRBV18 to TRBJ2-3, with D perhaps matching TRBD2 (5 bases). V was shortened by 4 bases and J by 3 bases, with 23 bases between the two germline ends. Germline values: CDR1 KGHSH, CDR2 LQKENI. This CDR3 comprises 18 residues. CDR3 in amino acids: CASSLGPVGSLRTDTQYF. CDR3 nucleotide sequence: TGTGCCAGCTCACTAGGCCCGGTTGGGAGTCTGAGAACAGATACGCAGTATTTT.

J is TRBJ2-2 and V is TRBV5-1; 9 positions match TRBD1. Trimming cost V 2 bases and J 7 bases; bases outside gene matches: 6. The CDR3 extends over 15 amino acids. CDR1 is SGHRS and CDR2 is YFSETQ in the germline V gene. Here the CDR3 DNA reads TGCGCCAGCAGCTTAGGGACAGGGAGAATCGGGGAGCTGTTTTTT. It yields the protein CASSLGTGRIGELFF.

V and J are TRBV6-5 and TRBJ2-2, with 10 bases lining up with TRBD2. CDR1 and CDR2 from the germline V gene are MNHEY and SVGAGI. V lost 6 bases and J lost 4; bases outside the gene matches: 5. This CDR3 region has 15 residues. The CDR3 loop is CASSLRTSGTGELFF. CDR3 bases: TGTGCCAGCAGCCTCCGGACTAGCGGCACCGGGGAGCTGTTTTTT.

Here the CDR3 DNA reads TGCGCCAGCAGCTCCGCGGGACTAGCGGGAGGGAGCTCCTACAATGAGCAGTTCTTC. Translating gives CASSSAGLAGGSSYNEQFF. The chain couples TRBV5-1 to TRBJ2-1; 16 nucleotides match TRBD2. Germline lookup yields CDR1 SGHRS and CDR2 YFSETQ. The CDR3 consists of 19 residues. V shed 3 bases and J 0 bases; nucleotides not matched to a gene: 6.

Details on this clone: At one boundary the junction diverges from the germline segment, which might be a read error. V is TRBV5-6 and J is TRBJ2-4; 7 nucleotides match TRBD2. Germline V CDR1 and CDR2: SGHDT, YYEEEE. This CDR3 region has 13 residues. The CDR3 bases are TGTGCCAGCAGCTCGGGATATGGGGACTACTTTAACTTC. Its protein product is CASSSGYGDYFNF.

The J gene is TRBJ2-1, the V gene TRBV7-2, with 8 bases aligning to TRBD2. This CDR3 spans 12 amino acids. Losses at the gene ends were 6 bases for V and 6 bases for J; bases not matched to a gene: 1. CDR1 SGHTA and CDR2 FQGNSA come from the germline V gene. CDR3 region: CASRGLVNEQFF. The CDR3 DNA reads TGTGCCAGCAGGGGACTAGTCAATGAGCAGTTCTTC.

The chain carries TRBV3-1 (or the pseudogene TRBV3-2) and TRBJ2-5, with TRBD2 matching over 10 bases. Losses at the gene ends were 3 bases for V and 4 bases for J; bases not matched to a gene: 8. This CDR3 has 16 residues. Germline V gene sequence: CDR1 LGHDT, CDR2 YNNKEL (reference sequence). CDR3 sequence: CASSQVAGGEGETQYF. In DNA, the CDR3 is TGTGCCAGCAGCCAGGTAGCGGGAGGTGAGGGAGAGACCCAGTACTTC.

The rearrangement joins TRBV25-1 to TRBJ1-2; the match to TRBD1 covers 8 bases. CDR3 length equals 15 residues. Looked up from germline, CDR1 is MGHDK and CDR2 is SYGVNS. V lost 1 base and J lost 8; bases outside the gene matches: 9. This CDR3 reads CASSEFGQGFGGYTF. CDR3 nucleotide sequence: TGTGCCAGCAGTGAATTCGGACAGGGTTTTGGGGGCTACACCTTC.

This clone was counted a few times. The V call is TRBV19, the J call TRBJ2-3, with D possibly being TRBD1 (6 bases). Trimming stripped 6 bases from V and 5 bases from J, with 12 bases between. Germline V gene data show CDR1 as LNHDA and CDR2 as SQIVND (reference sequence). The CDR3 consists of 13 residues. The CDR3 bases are TGTGCCAGTAGAACTACCAGGGGAGATACGCAGTATTTT. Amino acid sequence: CASRTTRGDTQYF.

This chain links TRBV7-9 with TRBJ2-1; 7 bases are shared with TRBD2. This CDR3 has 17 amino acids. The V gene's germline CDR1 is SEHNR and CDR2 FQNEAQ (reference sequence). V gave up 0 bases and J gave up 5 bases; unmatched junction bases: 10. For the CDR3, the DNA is TGTGCCAGCAGCTTAGCGGGAAGAGGACTAGTTAACAATGAGCAGTTCTTC. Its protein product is CASSLAGRGLVNNEQFF. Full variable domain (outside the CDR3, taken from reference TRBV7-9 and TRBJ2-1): DTGVSQNPRHKITKRGQNVTFRCDPISEHNRLYWYRQTLGQGPEFLTYFQNEAQLEKSRLLSDRFSAERPKGSFSTLEIQRTEQGDSAMYLCASSLAGRGLVNNEQFFGPGTRLTVL.

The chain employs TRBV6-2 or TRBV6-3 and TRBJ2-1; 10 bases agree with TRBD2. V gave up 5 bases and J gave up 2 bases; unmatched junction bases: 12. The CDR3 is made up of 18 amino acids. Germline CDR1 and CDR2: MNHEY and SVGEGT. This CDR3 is CASSRWASGSPTYNEQFF. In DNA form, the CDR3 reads TGTGCCAGCAGTAGGTGGGCTAGCGGGAGTCCCACCTACAATGAGCAGTTCTTC.

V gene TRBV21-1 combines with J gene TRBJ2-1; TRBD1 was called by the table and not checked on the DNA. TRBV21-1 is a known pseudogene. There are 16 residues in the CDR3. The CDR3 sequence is CASSKIALDTYNEQFF. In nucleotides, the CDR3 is TGTGCCAGCAGCAAAATCGCCCTTGACACTTACAATGAGCAGTTCTTC.

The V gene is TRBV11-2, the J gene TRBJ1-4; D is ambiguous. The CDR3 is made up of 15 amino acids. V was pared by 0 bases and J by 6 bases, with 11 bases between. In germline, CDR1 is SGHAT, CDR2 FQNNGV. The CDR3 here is CASSLDPGGDEKLFF. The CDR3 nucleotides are TGTGCCAGCAGCTTAGATCCAGGCGGGGATGAAAAACTGTTTTTT.

The CDR3 loop is CASSLAPANYGYTF. CDR3 sequence (DNA): TGTGCCAGCAGCTTAGCGCCAGCTAACTATGGCTACACCTTC. J is TRBJ1-2 and V is TRBV7-9, with D unclear. The ends were cut back, 0 bases at V and 0 bases at J, with 5 bases in the middle. Per germline, CDR1 SEHNR and CDR2 FQNEAQ (reference sequence). The CDR3 consists of 14 residues.

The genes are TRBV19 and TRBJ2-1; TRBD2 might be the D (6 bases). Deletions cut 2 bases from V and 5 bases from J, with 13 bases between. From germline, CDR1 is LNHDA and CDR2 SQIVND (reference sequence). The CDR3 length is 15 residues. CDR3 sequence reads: CASSISGGWDNEQFF. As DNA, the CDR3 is TGTGCCAGTAGTATATCCGGGGGTTGGGACAATGAGCAGTTCTTC. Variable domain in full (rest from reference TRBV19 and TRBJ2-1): DGGITQSPKYLFRKEGQNVTLSCEQNLNHDAMYWYRQDPGQGLRLIYYSQIVNDFQKGDIAEGYSVSREKKESFPLTVTSAQKNPTAFYLCASSISGGWDNEQFFGPGTRLTVL.

The CDR3 DNA follows: TGCGCCAGCAGCCAAGATCCCCCCCCCGGGTTTGCGAGATACACCTTC. As protein: CASSQDPPPGFARYTF. V is TRBV4-3 and J is TRBJ1-2; no definite D call. Germline V gene data show CDR1 as LGHNA and CDR2 as YSLEER. The ends were cut back, 0 bases at V and 11 bases at J, with 22 bases in the middle. The CDR3 covers 16 residues.

The CDR3 loop reads CASRPGLAGAALEYF. CDR3 DNA: TGTGCCAGCAGACCAGGACTAGCGGGAGCGGCATTGGAGTATTTT. The genes are TRBV28 and TRBJ2-3, with 13 bases fitting TRBD2. With V trimmed by 6 bases and J by 13 bases, 13 bases remained unmatched. The CDR3 contains 15 residues. Germline assignment: CDR1 MDHEN and CDR2 SYDVKM.

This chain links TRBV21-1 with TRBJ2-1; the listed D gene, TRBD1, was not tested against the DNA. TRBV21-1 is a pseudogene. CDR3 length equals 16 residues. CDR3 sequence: CASIHTGASSYNEQFF. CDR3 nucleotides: TGTGCCAGCATCCACACAGGGGCAAGCTCCTACAATGAGCAGTTCTTC.

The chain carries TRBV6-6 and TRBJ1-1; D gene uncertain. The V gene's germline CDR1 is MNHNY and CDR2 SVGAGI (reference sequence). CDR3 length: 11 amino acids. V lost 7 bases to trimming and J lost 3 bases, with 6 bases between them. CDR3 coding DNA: TGTGCCAGCATTTTAGACACTGAAGCTTTCTTT. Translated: CASILDTEAFF.

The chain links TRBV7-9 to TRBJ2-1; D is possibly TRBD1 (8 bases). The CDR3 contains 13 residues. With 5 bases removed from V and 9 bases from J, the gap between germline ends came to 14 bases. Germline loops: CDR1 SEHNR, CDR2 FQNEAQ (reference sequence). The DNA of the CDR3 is TGTGCCAGCAGCGTACAGGGGGGGAGTGAGCAGTTCTTC. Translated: CASSVQGGSEQFF.

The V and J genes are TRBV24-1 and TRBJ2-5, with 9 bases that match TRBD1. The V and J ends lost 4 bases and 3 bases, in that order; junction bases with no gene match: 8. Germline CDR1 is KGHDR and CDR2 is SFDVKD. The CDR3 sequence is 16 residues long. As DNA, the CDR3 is TGTGCCACCAGTGACCCGAGCGGGACAGGGAAAGAGACCCAGTACTTC. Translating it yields CATSDPSGTGKETQYF.

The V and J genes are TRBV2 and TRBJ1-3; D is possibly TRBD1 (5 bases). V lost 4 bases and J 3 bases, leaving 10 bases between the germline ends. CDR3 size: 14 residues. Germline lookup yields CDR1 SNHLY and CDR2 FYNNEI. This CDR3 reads CASSAQGGGNTIYF. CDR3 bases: TGTGCCAGCAGTGCGCAGGGTGGTGGAAACACCATATATTTT.

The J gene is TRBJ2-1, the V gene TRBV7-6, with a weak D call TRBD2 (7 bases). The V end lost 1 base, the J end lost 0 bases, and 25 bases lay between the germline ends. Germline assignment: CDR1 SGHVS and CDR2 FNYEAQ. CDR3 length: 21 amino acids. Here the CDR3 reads CASSLGRKGGLPSSSYNEQFF. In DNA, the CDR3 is TGTGCCAGCAGCTTAGGGCGAAAAGGGGGACTACCTTCGAGCTCCTACAATGAGCAGTTCTTC.

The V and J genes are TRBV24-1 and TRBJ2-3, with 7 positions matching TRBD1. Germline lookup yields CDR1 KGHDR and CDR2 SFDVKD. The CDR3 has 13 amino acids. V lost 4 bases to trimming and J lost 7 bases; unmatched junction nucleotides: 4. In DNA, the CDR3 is TGTGCCACCAGTGACCACAGGGGAAATACGCAGTATTTT. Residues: CATSDHRGNTQYF.

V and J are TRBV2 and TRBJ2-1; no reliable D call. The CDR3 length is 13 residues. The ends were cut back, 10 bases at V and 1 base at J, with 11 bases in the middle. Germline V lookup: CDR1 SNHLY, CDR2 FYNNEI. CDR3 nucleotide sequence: TGTGCCACAGTCGCCGATTCCTACAATGAGCAGTTCTTC. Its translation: CATVADSYNEQFF.

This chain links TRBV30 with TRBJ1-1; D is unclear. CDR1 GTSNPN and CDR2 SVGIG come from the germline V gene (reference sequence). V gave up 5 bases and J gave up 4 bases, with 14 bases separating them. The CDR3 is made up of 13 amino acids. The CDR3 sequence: CAWGLREGTEAFF. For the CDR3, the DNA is TGTGCCTGGGGATTGCGGGAGGGCACTGAAGCTTTCTTT. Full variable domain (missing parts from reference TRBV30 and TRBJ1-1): SQTIHQWPATLVQPVGSPLSLECTVEGTSNPNLYWYRQAAGRGLQLLFYSVGIGQISSEVPQNLSASRPQDRQFILSSKKLLLSDSGFYLCAWGLREGTEAFFGQGTRLTVV.